Listed below are T cell receptor beta chains from one sample, sequenced in a study of cytomegalovirus exposure and HLA in healthy donors. Sequencing was performed with immunoSEQ multiplex PCR; in TCRdb, only in-frame clones are kept and a portion is missing. The data show 65,000 to 100,000 clones, with approximately 79% seen just once and 6% held by the top ten. Sequencing was done on a sample of PBMCs. These receptors came from a female donor in good health and CMV-seronegative. CDR3s include the opening cysteine and the closing phenylalanine or tryptophan. The order of the fields is clone size, J gene, V gene, D gene, CDR3 DNA, CDR3 protein. D genes are given only for firm matches. Size is omitted from some rows. Given values are once, few, many or a class for expanded clones.

size: .
J: TRBJ2-1
V: TRBV9
D: TRBD2
DNA: TGTGCCAGCAGCGGTGGGTTGGGGGGGTCCTACAATGAGCAGTTCTTC
CDR3: CASSGGLGGSYNEQFF

size: few
J: TRBJ2-3
V: TRBV5-4
D: .
DNA: TGTGCCAGCAGCGAAGGGACACCTAGCACAGATACGCAGTATTTT
CDR3: CASSEGTPSTDTQYF

size: .
J: TRBJ1-2
V: TRBV10-3
D: TRBD1
DNA: TGTGTCATCAGTGAGGCAATACAGGGGCTCGGCAGCTATGGCTACACCTTC
CDR3: CVISEAIQGLGSYGYTF

size: once
J: TRBJ2-2
V: TRBV27
D: .
DNA: TGTGCCAGCACCCAGGGCACCGGGGAGCTGTTTTTT
CDR3: CASTQGTGELFF

size: .
J: TRBJ2-7
V: TRBV6-4
D: TRBD2
DNA: TGTGCCAGCAGTTCTAGCGGGAGCTCCTACGAGCAGTACTTC
CDR3: CASSSSGSSYEQYF

size: .
J: TRBJ2-1
V: TRBV9
D: TRBD2
DNA: TGTGCCAGCAGCGTCAGCGGGGGGGCCTTAAATGAGCAGTTCTTC
CDR3: CASSVSGGALNEQFF

size: .
J: TRBJ2-3
V: TRBV28
D: TRBD1
DNA: TGTGCCAGCAGTCCGTTCGGGACAGCAGTCGATACGCAGTATTTT
CDR3: CASSPFGTAVDTQYF

size: .
J: TRBJ2-7
V: TRBV5-1
D: TRBD1
DNA: TGCGCCAGCAGCACCGGACAGGGGTGGTACGAGCAGTACTTC
CDR3: CASSTGQGWYEQYF

size: .
J: TRBJ2-7
V: TRBV5-5
D: TRBD1
DNA: TGTGCCAGCAGCCAGACAGGGCGGAACGAGCAGTACTTC
CDR3: CASSQTGRNEQYF

size: .
J: TRBJ2-1
V: TRBV29-1
D: TRBD2
DNA: TGCAGCGTTGAGTCTAGCGGGGGATACAATGAGCAGTTCTTC
CDR3: CSVESSGGYNEQFF

size: .
J: TRBJ2-7
V: TRBV30
D: .
DNA: TGTGCCTGGAGTGATCAGGGGTTCACCTACGAGCAGTACTTC
CDR3: CAWSDQGFTYEQYF

size: .
J: TRBJ2-1
V: TRBV4-3
D: .
DNA: TGCGCCAGCAGCCTATTAGGGGGTGTGGGCGGCAATGAGCAGTTCTTC
CDR3: CASSLLGGVGGNEQFF

size: .
J: TRBJ2-3
V: TRBV7-2
D: TRBD2
DNA: TGTGCCAGCAGCTTAGGACTAGCGGGACGCACAGATACGCAGTATTTT
CDR3: CASSLGLAGRTDTQYF

size: .
J: TRBJ2-2
V: TRBV27
D: .
DNA: TGTGCCAGCAGTTGGGGGCCCGACACCGGGGAGCTGTTTTTT
CDR3: CASSWGPDTGELFF

size: once
J: TRBJ1-5
V: TRBV30
D: .
DNA: TGTGCCTGGAGTGCCAGGGGAAATCAGCCCCAGCATTTT
CDR3: CAWSARGNQPQHF

size: .
J: TRBJ2-7
V: TRBV11-2
D: .
DNA: TGTGCCAGCAGTCGAACCGCCACGGGCGGAGGATACGAGCAGTACTTC
CDR3: CASSRTATGGGYEQYF

size: .
J: TRBJ1-1
V: TRBV4-3
D: TRBD1
DNA: TGCGCCAGCAGCCAAGACGTGACAGGGGGAGCTTTCTTT
CDR3: CASSQDVTGGAFF

size: few
J: TRBJ2-7
V: TRBV7-6
D: TRBD2
DNA: TGTGCCAGCAGCTTTGGGACTAGCGGGAGTTACGAGCAGTACTTC
CDR3: CASSFGTSGSYEQYF

size: .
J: TRBJ2-3
V: TRBV29-1
D: TRBD1
DNA: TGCAGCGTTGGGCCCAACAGGGGAGATACGCAGTATTTT
CDR3: CSVGPNRGDTQYF

size: .
J: TRBJ2-7
V: TRBV5-1
D: .
DNA: TGCGCCAGCAGCTTGGCAGGGGACGAGCAGTACTTC
CDR3: CASSLAGDEQYF

size: .
J: TRBJ2-7
V: TRBV5-1
D: TRBD2
DNA: TGCGCCAGCAGCTTGGTGCCTAGCGGGATTTACGAGCAGTACTTC
CDR3: CASSLVPSGIYEQYF

size: .
J: TRBJ1-3
V: TRBV6-5
D: .
DNA: TGTGCCAGCAGTTACTCGCAGGGCGGAAACACCATATATTTT
CDR3: CASSYSQGGNTIYF

size: .
J: TRBJ1-4
V: TRBV27
D: TRBD1
DNA: TGTGCCAGCAGTTTCCGGGACAGGGGGAAAAATGAAAAACTGTTTTTT
CDR3: CASSFRDRGKNEKLFF

size: .
J: TRBJ1-3
V: TRBV30
D: .
DNA: TGTGCCTGGACCGCAGGCTCTGGAAACACCATATATTTT
CDR3: CAWTAGSGNTIYF

size: .
J: TRBJ2-2
V: TRBV7-3
D: .
DNA: TGTGCCAGCAGCTTCCAGTCGACCGGGGAGCTGTTTTTT
CDR3: CASSFQSTGELFF

size: few
J: TRBJ1-1
V: TRBV6-6
D: .
DNA: TGTGCCAGCAGATTACAGGGACGAACTGAAGCTTTCTTT
CDR3: CASRLQGRTEAFF

size: .
J: TRBJ1-1
V: TRBV19
D: TRBD1
DNA: TGTGCCAGTACCTACAGGGACAGCTATAACACTGAAGCTTTCTTT
CDR3: CASTYRDSYNTEAFF

size: .
J: TRBJ2-7
V: TRBV29-1
D: TRBD2
DNA: TGCAGCGGGACTAGCGGCGTCTCCTACGAGCAGTACTTC
CDR3: CSGTSGVSYEQYF

size: once
J: TRBJ1-2
V: TRBV18
D: .
DNA: TGTGCCAGCTCACCCCGGGAGAACTATGGCTACACCTTC
CDR3: CASSPRENYGYTF

size: .
J: TRBJ2-1
V: TRBV5-6
D: .
DNA: TGTGCCAGCAGCTTAGGAAGCGGCCACAATGAGCAGTTCTTC
CDR3: CASSLGSGHNEQFF

size: .
J: TRBJ1-2
V: TRBV28
D: .
DNA: TGTGCCAGCAGTTGGGGGGGGGATGGCTACACCTTC
CDR3: CASSWGGDGYTF

size: .
J: TRBJ2-6
V: TRBV5-1
D: .
DNA: TGCGCCAGCAGGGTAACAGGGACAGGGGCCAACGTCCTGACTTTC
CDR3: CASRVTGTGANVLTF

size: .
J: TRBJ2-3
V: TRBV5-1
D: .
DNA: TGCGCCAGCAGGGGAGGGGGACTAACTCGCACAGATACGCAGTATTTT
CDR3: CASRGGGLTRTDTQYF

size: few
J: TRBJ1-4
V: TRBV29-1
D: .
DNA: TGCAGCGTTTATTGGATGGCCTTAGGGGCTGAAAAACTGTTTTTT
CDR3: CSVYWMALGAEKLFF

size: .
J: TRBJ2-3
V: TRBV6-1
D: .
DNA: TGTGCCAGCACCTCGGGGGGCACAGATACGCAGTATTTT
CDR3: CASTSGGTDTQYF

size: .
J: TRBJ2-1
V: TRBV10-1
D: .
DNA: TGCGCCAGCAGTGAGTCGGGTAGGGGGGAGCAGTTCTTC
CDR3: CASSESGRGEQFF

size: .
J: TRBJ1-2
V: TRBV25-1
D: TRBD1
DNA: TGTGCCAGCAGTGAGGGACAGGAGGTCCCTCGGGGCTACACCTTC
CDR3: CASSEGQEVPRGYTF

size: few
J: TRBJ1-1
V: TRBV12-5
D: TRBD1
DNA: TGTGCTAGTGCCCCCCAGGGGGCAGGCACTGAAGCTTTCTTT
CDR3: CASAPQGAGTEAFF

size: once
J: TRBJ2-1
V: TRBV19
D: TRBD2
DNA: TGTGCCAGTAGTCCTGGCCGAAGCGGGAGAGCTGGCTATGAGCAGTTCTTC
CDR3: CASSPGRSGRAGYEQFF

size: .
J: TRBJ2-5
V: TRBV4-3
D: TRBD2
DNA: TGCGCCAGCAGCCCCGGACTAGCGGGGGCCCAAGAGACCCAGTACTTC
CDR3: CASSPGLAGAQETQYF

size: .
J: TRBJ1-1
V: TRBV15
D: TRBD1
DNA: TGTGCCACCAGCAGAGATCCGGCAGGGGGCCCCACTGAAGCTTTCTTT
CDR3: CATSRDPAGGPTEAFF

size: .
J: TRBJ1-1
V: TRBV6-5
D: .
DNA: TGTGCCAGCAGGCCGATAGAACAGGGTAAAGAAGCTTTCTTT
CDR3: CASRPIEQGKEAFF

size: .
J: TRBJ2-7
V: TRBV27
D: TRBD2
DNA: TGTGCCAGCAGGAACCCTGGGAGGGATTACGAGCAGTACTTC
CDR3: CASRNPGRDYEQYF

size: .
J: TRBJ2-7
V: TRBV18
D: TRBD1
DNA: TGTGCCAGCTCACCGCAAGGACAGGGGGCACGTAACGAGCAGTACTTC
CDR3: CASSPQGQGARNEQYF

size: .
J: TRBJ1-4
V: TRBV6-8
D: TRBD1
DNA: TGTGCCAGCAGTCCACAACTGGACAGGCGAGGTGAAAAACTGTTTTTT
CDR3: CASSPQLDRRGEKLFF

size: few
J: TRBJ2-1
V: TRBV5-1
D: TRBD2
DNA: TGCGCCAGCAGTTCCCAGGGACTAGGATTCGATGAGCAGTTCTTC
CDR3: CASSSQGLGFDEQFF

size: once
J: TRBJ1-1
V: TRBV29-1
D: .
DNA: TGCAGCGCCCGGGGGTCCCGGGAAGCTTTCTTT
CDR3: CSARGSREAFF

size: .
J: TRBJ2-7
V: TRBV4-1
D: TRBD2
DNA: TGCGCCAGCAGCCAAGTGAGCGGGAGGGGCCACGAGCAGTACTTC
CDR3: CASSQVSGRGHEQYF

size: .
J: TRBJ2-1
V: TRBV29-1
D: TRBD2
DNA: TGCAGCGCTCAGCCACTAGCGGGCAACTACAATGAGCAGTTCTTC
CDR3: CSAQPLAGNYNEQFF

size: .
J: TRBJ2-3
V: TRBV7-6
D: .
DNA: TGTGCCAGCAGCTCCCGGCCCCCGCGGAACACAGATACGCAGTATTTT
CDR3: CASSSRPPRNTDTQYF

size: .
J: TRBJ1-1
V: TRBV19
D: TRBD1
DNA: TGTGCCAGTAGTAGCCAGGGACAGATGAACACTGAAGCTTTCTTT
CDR3: CASSSQGQMNTEAFF

size: .
J: TRBJ2-3
V: TRBV29-1
D: TRBD2
DNA: TGCAGCGCTGAAGGCGGTAGCGGGAGGTCCGATCCCACATATACGCAGTATTTT
CDR3: CSAEGGSGRSDPTYTQYF

size: few
J: TRBJ1-1
V: TRBV15
D: TRBD1
DNA: TGTGCCACCAGCAGCGGACAGGGATTTTTCACTGAAGCTTTCTTT
CDR3: CATSSGQGFFTEAFF

size: .
J: TRBJ2-7
V: TRBV28
D: .
DNA: TGTGCCAGCAGCCCAGGGTCGGGCGAGCAGTACTTC
CDR3: CASSPGSGEQYF

size: .
J: TRBJ2-3
V: TRBV28
D: TRBD2
DNA: TGTGCCAGCAGTTTGGGGACTAGTGACAGAGATGCGCAGTATTTT
CDR3: CASSLGTSDRDAQYF

size: .
J: TRBJ2-7
V: TRBV10-1
D: TRBD1
DNA: TGCGCCAGCAGTGACCCGGACAGGCAATTTCCCTACGAGCAGTACTTC
CDR3: CASSDPDRQFPYEQYF

size: .
J: TRBJ2-6
V: TRBV4-2
D: .
DNA: TGTGCCAGCAGCCAAGATCAAACTGGGGCCAACGTCCTGACTTTC
CDR3: CASSQDQTGANVLTF

size: .
J: TRBJ1-1
V: TRBV6-4
D: TRBD1
DNA: TGTGCCAGCAGTGAGGTGGCAGGGGGAGGCTTTATGAACACTGAAGCTTTCTTT
CDR3: CASSEVAGGGFMNTEAFF

size: .
J: TRBJ1-2
V: TRBV6-5
D: .
DNA: TGTGCCAGCAGTTACTCGAATAGGGGTGGGGATGGCTACACCTTC
CDR3: CASSYSNRGGDGYTF

size: .
J: TRBJ2-5
V: TRBV18
D: .
DNA: TGTGCCAGCTCACCGTCGGAGGGGACTCGAGAGACCCAGTACTTC
CDR3: CASSPSEGTRETQYF